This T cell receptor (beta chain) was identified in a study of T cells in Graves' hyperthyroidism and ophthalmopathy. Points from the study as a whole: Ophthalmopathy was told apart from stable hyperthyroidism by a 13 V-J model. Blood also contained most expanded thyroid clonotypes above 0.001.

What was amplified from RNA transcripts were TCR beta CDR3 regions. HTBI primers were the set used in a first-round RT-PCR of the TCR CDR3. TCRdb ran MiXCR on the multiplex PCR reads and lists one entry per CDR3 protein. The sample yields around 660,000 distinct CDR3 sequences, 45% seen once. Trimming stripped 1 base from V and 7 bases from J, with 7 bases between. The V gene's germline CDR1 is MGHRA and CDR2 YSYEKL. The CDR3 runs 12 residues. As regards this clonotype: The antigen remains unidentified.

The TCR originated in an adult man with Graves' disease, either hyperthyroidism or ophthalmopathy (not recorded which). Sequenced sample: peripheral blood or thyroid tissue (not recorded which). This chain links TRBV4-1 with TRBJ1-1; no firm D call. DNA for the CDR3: TGCGCCAGCAGCCAAGGTACATTTGAAGCTTTCTTT. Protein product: CASSQGTFEAFF.